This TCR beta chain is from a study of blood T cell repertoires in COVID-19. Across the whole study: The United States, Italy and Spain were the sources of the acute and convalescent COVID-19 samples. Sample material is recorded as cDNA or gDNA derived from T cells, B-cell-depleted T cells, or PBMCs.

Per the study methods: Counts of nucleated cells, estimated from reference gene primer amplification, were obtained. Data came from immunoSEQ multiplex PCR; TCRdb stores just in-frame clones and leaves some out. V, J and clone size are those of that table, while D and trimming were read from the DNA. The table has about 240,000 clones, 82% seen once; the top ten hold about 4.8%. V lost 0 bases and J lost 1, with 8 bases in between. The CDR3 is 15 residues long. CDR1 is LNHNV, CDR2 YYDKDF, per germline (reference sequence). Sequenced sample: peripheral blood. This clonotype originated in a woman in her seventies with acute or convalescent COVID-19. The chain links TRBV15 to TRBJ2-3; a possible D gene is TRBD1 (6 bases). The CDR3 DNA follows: TGTGCCACCAGCAGAGATTACAGGGGCACAGATACGCAGTATTTT. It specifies CATSRDYRGTDTQYF.